Listed below are T cell receptor beta chains from one sample, sequenced in a study of cytomegalovirus exposure and HLA in healthy donors. Only in-frame clones appear in the TCRdb table, and some are missing; sequencing was by immunoSEQ multiplex PCR. Of 130,000 or so clones detected, roughly 86% appear once; the ten largest clones hold roughly 0.5%. Sequenced material: PBMCs. These receptor sequences come from a woman aged 40 to 50 in good health and CMV-seronegative. Each CDR3 is given with its conserved first and last residue. A clone size is listed for some rows: how often the clone was seen (once, few, many), or a class if it is expanded.

V,size,CDR3
TRBV4-3,.,CASSQGLRTSGRNEQFF
TRBV7-9,.,CASSRPGQSEAFF
TRBV29-1,.,CSVEPTLPGLAGVRSYNEQFF
TRBV11-2,.,CASSLDPENEQYF
TRBV7-6,.,CASSLARYTEAFF
TRBV5-6,.,CASSLSPSGVLRYGYTF
TRBV5-4,.,CATHTRGRTEAFF
TRBV11-3,.,CASSSGGGIETQYF
TRBV4-2,.,CASGSGSHGADTQYF
TRBV9,once,CASSVDGGRAYNEQFF
TRBV5-1,.,CASSLALAGGETQYF
TRBV18,.,CAAAGTTIPSALANEQFF
TRBV9,.,CASSVRSTGQDLNTEAFF
TRBV6-1,.,CASSEHLPGGNTIYF
TRBV27,.,CASSSGTSRFDEQFF
TRBV5-1,.,CASTQDRTYNEQFF
TRBV9,.,CASSASTGELFF
TRBV10-3,.,CAISESLAGGYNEQFF
TRBV7-9,.,CASSLVRPAPGTQYF
TRBV7-7,few,CADDRTYQPQHF
TRBV7-2,.,CASSLLSADTEAFF
TRBV6-6,.,CASSGTGFRAGETQYF
TRBV29-1,.,CSVEDQEYGYTF
TRBV7-3,.,CASSFSKNTEAFF
TRBV6-5,.,CASSYSGTRNEKLFF
TRBV27,.,CASSLYPGANYGYTF
TRBV11-2,.,CASSLGVNGRAGETQYF
TRBV7-2,.,CASSLGMAGGGYEQYF
TRBV21-1,.,CAAGGGKRVDTEAFF
TRBV9,.,CASSVEAAAYEQYF
TRBV18,.,CASSPFTAGQQETQYF
TRBV11-2,.,CASTLWTSGSPHEQYF
TRBV30,.,CAWSYLSSSYNEQFF
TRBV7-9,.,CASSLAADNEQFF
TRBV7-9,.,CASSLDRGYYEQYF
TRBV29-1,.,CSVDRQGETQYF
TRBV7-9,once,CSSSLDGDQPQHF
TRBV2,.,CASSLAGYNEQFF
TRBV2,.,CASSKGQGALLLLRETQYF
TRBV6-1,.,CATEDSRGTDTQYF
TRBV7-8,few,CASRPTGTGSIYEQYF
TRBV7-2,.,CASSIRTPKLLSTDTQYF